This T cell receptor beta chain was recovered during a study of control samples from healthy donors and cancer patients. Repertoires were generated with immunoSEQ multiplex PCR, while TCRdb's copy carries only in-frame clones and drops some. The table includes fewer than 30,000 clones, around nine tenths detected once. This clone appeared a single time. Germline CDR1 SEHNR, CDR2 FQNEAQ (reference sequence). The CDR3 has 15 residues. V was shortened by 2 bases and J by 9 bases, with 14 bases between the two germline ends. The gene calls are TRBV7-9 and TRBJ1-6; D call uncertain. Material for sequencing was PBMCs. This receptor was identified in a middle-aged woman with lung cancer. The CDR3, as DNA: TGTGCCAGCAGCTTAAGGTGGGAGGGTAGTTCACCCCTCCACTTT. Translation: CASSLRWEGSSPLHF.